Below are 3 T cell receptor beta chains sequenced from a single sample in a study of cytomegalovirus exposure and HLA in healthy donors (dated by TCRdb to about 2017). Library preparation employed the immunoSEQ multiplex PCR assay. For the multiplex PCR, a mixture combining 60 forward primers for TCR Vbeta segments and 13 reverse primers for TCR Jbeta segments was used. Sourced from immuneACCESS, this table was stored by TCRdb with only in-frame sequences that have V and J called. A share of the clones is absent; for the studies checked, an unresolved V gene accounts for under half, and the remainder has no known explanation. In this sample the table shows around 150,000 clones, 70% to 90% of which occur a single time. The top ten clones comprise 7% of the sample. Sequencing used PBMCs. These receptors all come from a woman in her 30s in good health and CMV-seropositive.

The V call is TRBV19, the J call TRBJ1-6; a possible D gene is TRBD1 (5 bases). The CDR3 contains 13 residues. V lost 9 bases to trimming and J lost 5 bases, with 11 bases between them. Germline CDR1 and CDR2: LNHDA and SQIVND (reference sequence). The CDR3 DNA follows: TGTGCCAGCCGACAGTTTGATAATTCACCCCTCCACTTT. Protein: CASRQFDNSPLHF.

The chain is built from TRBV18 and TRBJ1-1; D gene ambiguous. CDR3 size: 15 residues. Trimming removed 0 bases from V and 4 bases from J, with 12 bases in between. Germline V gene lookup returns CDR1 KGHSH and CDR2 LQKENI. The CDR3 sequence is CASSPPTGGITEAFF. Written as DNA, the CDR3 is TGTGCCAGCTCACCACCAACGGGAGGGATCACTGAAGCTTTCTTT.

Remarks on this clone: One end of the junction fails to match germline, which may point to a read error. V is TRBV19 and J is TRBJ1-6; 8 bases are shared with TRBD1. CDR1 and CDR2 (germline): LNHDA, SQIVND (reference sequence). The CDR3 consists of 13 residues. CDR3 in amino acids: CATPGGYDSPLHF. The CDR3 DNA reads as TGTGCCACCCCAGGGGGCTATGATTCACCCCTCCACTTT.